This section outlines one TCR beta chain sequence together with its context. In its sample, this clonotype was seen many times. There is no known antigen for this receptor. There are no base qualities to consult, and no much larger clone falls within one base. From the germline V gene, CDR1 is SGHRS and CDR2 is YFSETQ. The CDR3 numbers 13 residues from cysteine through phenylalanine. Only CDR3 DNA remains: 39 bases, in frame from the first base. V is cut back by 4 bases and J by 4 bases, with 4 bases in the junction unmatched. Stable hyperthyroidism was defined as no progression to ophthalmopathy within 18 months of follow-up. The hyperthyroidism patients were 18 to 65 years old and newly diagnosed, with a disease duration of less than 2 months. Patients with other autoimmune diseases, uncontrolled infections, pregnancy or lactation were excluded. Clinical symptoms, serum thyroxine, TRAb, thyroid ultrasound and orbital computed tomography formed the basis of the diagnosis. Ficoll-Paque density gradient centrifugation was used to isolate PBMCs from approximately 11 ml of fresh peripheral blood. Total RNA was extracted with Trizol reagent and quality-checked on an Agilent 2100 Bioanalyzer.

For repertoire sequencing, TCR beta CDR3 regions were amplified from RNA transcripts. The first round of RT-PCR was done with HTBI primers and the Qiagen OneStep RT-PCR kit, and was followed by a second round of multiplex PCR, then size selection and purification. Libraries were sequenced paired-end with 100 bp reads on an Illumina HiSeq2000. Per the original workflow: SOAPnuke was used to process the reads, removing any read that contained adapters or uncalled bases, had a mean Phred below 15, or lacked an exact match to the constant primer or identifier. COPE v1.2.5 was used to merge the high-quality paired reads. Clonotypes were defined as unique nucleotide sequences and were aligned to IMGT TRB V, D and J references using MiTCR v1.1. Analysis was restricted to V-J combinations with a frequency above 0.0001, which covered about 99% of repertoires. A TCR clonal expansion and chaos score per V-J combination was defined as the ratio of F50 clonal expansion to chaos observed in the TCRdist matrix. Welch's t-statistics and random forest were used to narrow the features down to roughly twelve V-J combinations, which were then fed into a naive Bayes classifier. The Morisita-Horn index was used to measure how similar the thyroid and blood repertoires were. In-frame beta chains were kept once TCRdb had trimmed the public reads at Q25 with fastp and called clones with MiXCR. A single entry per CDR3 protein holds the most common genes and DNA from its merged rows. The V and J calls follow TCRdb's processing rather than the paper's. The table for this sample lists 400,000 to 450,000 distinct CDR3 sequences; under 25% of them were counted only once. The ten largest clones take up under 3.5% of the sample.

This sample was taken from a study of Graves' ophthalmopathy and Graves' hyperthyroidism (dated by TCRdb to 2016 to 2019). Background for the entire study: Peripheral blood samples were taken at the time of initial diagnosis, before any treatment was given. The study used signatures of the TCR beta repertoire to tell Graves' ophthalmopathy apart from Graves' hyperthyroidism and to predict which patients would progress to ophthalmopathy. In total, 135 blood samples were TCR-sequenced: 40 to 45 ophthalmopathy, approximately 75 hyperthyroidism and some 17 hyperthyroidism-to-ophthalmopathy patients. To explore V-J signatures that separate ophthalmopathy from hyperthyroidism, a discovery set of about 100 patients was enrolled, consisting of about 45 with ophthalmopathy and roughly 57 with stable hyperthyroidism. An independent validation cohort comprised some 19 hyperthyroidism patients and some 16 patients who later progressed from hyperthyroidism to ophthalmopathy. In about six hyperthyroidism patients, T-cell repertoires of thyroid tissue and blood were compared. Once sampling was done, hyperthyroidism patients were given methimazole at a starting dose of 30 mg daily, while ophthalmopathy patients were given high-dose intravenous methylprednisolone. The 75 to 100 discovery patients were randomly split 7:3 into training and test sets.

Study-wide conclusions, independent of this receptor: In validation, the model predicted ophthalmopathy progression with 70.59% sensitivity and roughly 72% specificity; eleven to twelve predicted patients were CT-confirmed with GO in a median of approximately 6.2 months. In cross-validation, the 13-signature model distinguished ophthalmopathy from stable hyperthyroidism with 85% to 90% sensitivity and roughly 81% specificity, and in the test set the corresponding values were approximately 80% and 68%. No statistical method was used to set the sample size in advance, and the investigators knew which group each participant was assigned to. Most expanded thyroid clonotypes with frequency above 0.001 were also detected in blood, suggesting blood repertoires may reflect the thyroid immune response.

The receptor's source is a woman aged 18-35 years with stable Graves' hyperthyroidism. Donor details come from another sample of the same person, matched by shared clones. The chain links TRBV5-1 with TRBJ2-5, with 7 middle bases fitting TRBD1. Sample: peripheral blood. CDR3 sequence: CASSIAGGETQYF. The bases are TGCGCCAGCAGCATCGCAGGGGGAGAGACCCAGTACTTC.